The 6 T cell receptor beta chains given below trace back to one sample, sequenced in a study of blood T cell repertoires in COVID-19. Sequencing was performed with immunoSEQ multiplex PCR; in TCRdb, only in-frame clones are kept and a portion is missing. The repertoire holds about 300,000 clones, with 86% as singletons. Sequenced input: PBMCs or T cells enriched from blood (not recorded which). Source of these receptors: a woman between 18 and 29 years old who had recovered from COVID-19.

The chain's CDR3 is CATLLYRDPGNTIYF. CDR3 DNA sequence: TGCGCCACCCTACTTTACAGGGACCCTGGAAACACCATATATTTT. The chain uses TRBV5-1 and TRBJ1-3, with D tentatively TRBD1 (6 bases). Germline-derived CDR1 and CDR2 are SGHRS and YFSETQ. The CDR3 length is 15 residues. Deletions cut 9 bases from V and 2 bases from J, with 18 bases between.

The chain joins TRBV7-3 to TRBJ2-7; D perhaps matches TRBD1 (6 bases). The CDR3 sequence is 14 residues long. The germline CDR1 and CDR2 sequences are SGHTA and FQGTGA. The V gene lost 4 bases and the J gene lost 4 bases, with 14 bases spanning the gap. The CDR3 reads CASSSGAQSYEQYF. The CDR3 DNA is TGTGCCAGCAGCTCAGGGGCTCAGTCTTACGAGCAGTACTTC.

The rearrangement uses TRBV7-9 and TRBJ1-2; no reliable D call. Germline CDR1 and CDR2: SEHNR and FQNEAQ (reference sequence). CDR3 length equals 15 residues. Trimming left V 3 bases short and J 4 bases short, with 15 bases between. CDR3 coding DNA: TGTGCCAGCAGCTTGGCGGGAGTACCGGGCTATGGCTACACCTTC. Translation: CASSLAGVPGYGYTF.

The chain combines TRBV11-3 with TRBJ2-3; 7 positions agree with TRBD2. This CDR3 has 15 residues. V was pared by 5 bases and J by 2 bases, with 7 bases of the junction left unmatched. Looked up from germline, CDR1 is SGHNT and CDR2 is YENEEA. The chain's CDR3 is CASSLKRGTTDTQYF. Written as DNA, the CDR3 is TGTGCCAGCAGCCTCAAGCGGGGAACCACAGATACGCAGTATTTT.

This rearrangement joins TRBV29-1 to TRBJ2-3, with D perhaps TRBD2 (6 bases). The length of the CDR3 is 13 residues. Germline V gene data show CDR1 as SQVTM and CDR2 as ANQGSEA. The V gene lost 5 bases and the J gene lost 3 bases, with 12 bases spanning the gap. CDR3 bases: TGCAGCGTTCGGAGGGGAGCGACAGATACGCAGTATTTT. Translated: CSVRRGATDTQYF.

The V call is TRBV11-2, the J call TRBJ1-4, with 7 bases fitting TRBD1. The CDR3 is made up of 16 amino acids. Germline values: CDR1 SGHAT, CDR2 FQNNGV. After removal of 5 bases from V and 4 bases from J, the junction contained 10 bases not matched to a gene. CDR3 nucleotides: TGTGCCAGCAGCCCTCACCTGGACAGGATTAATGAAAAACTGTTTTTT. Residues: CASSPHLDRINEKLFF.